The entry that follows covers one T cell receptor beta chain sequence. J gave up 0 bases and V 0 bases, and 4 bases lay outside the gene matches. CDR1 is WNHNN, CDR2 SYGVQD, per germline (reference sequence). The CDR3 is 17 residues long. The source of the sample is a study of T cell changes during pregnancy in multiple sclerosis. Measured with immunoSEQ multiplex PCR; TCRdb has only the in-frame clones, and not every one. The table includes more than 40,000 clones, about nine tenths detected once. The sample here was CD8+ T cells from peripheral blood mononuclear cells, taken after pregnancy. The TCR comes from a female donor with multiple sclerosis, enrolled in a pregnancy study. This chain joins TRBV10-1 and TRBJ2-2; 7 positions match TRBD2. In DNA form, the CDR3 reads TGCGCCAGCAGTGAGTCTTGGCTAGCGGCGAACACCGGGGAGCTGTTTTTT. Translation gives CASSESWLAANTGELFF.